Listed below are T cell receptor beta chains from one sample, sequenced in a study of blood T cell repertoires in COVID-19. Libraries were prepared by immunoSEQ multiplex PCR; TCRdb keeps only in-frame clonotypes and omits some of them. The table includes roughly 280,000 clones, 89% detected once. The sequenced sample was peripheral blood. These receptors were taken from a man aged 45 to 65 with acute or convalescent COVID-19. Each CDR3 is given with its conserved first and last residue.

cdr3_aa | v_call
CASSYSDRATEAFF | TRBV6-5
CASRTSGGTGELFF | TRBV6-5
CASSIPRGTGVHEQYF | TRBV5-4
CSVGPAGTDTQYF | TRBV29-1
CASSAGGEVETQYF | TRBV7-8
CASSSMGLGTEAFF | TRBV11-2
CASSPQGYTEAFF | TRBV12-3/TRBV12-4
CASSTRQGGSTEQFF | TRBV5-1
CASSLGSGTAYEAFF | TRBV5-1
CASSQDWAAQPQHF | TRBV4-1
CASTPDRSNYGYTF | TRBV2
CASSDPRLALNEQFF | TRBV25-1
CASSSQGGVGELFF | TRBV5-1
CAWSVKQSLAKNIQYF | TRBV30
CASRFGDYGYTF | TRBV6-5
CASRDSFMNTEAFF | TRBV2
CASSPTWNTGELFF | TRBV5-1
CASSIPAGTQYF | TRBV19
CASSLWGLQPQHF | TRBV11-2
CASSSIAAGNEQFF | TRBV13
CASTLSGGPETQYF | TRBV5-1
CASSIEPGNTEAFF | TRBV19
CATTRGSRMNTEAFF | TRBV19
CASSQGTVGRETQYF | TRBV3-1/TRBV3-2
CASSPANIPASYEQYF | TRBV18
CASSPRRGGSTDTQYF | TRBV19
CASSLPPGHDNSPLHF | TRBV5-1
CASSFDKIYGYTF | TRBV12-3/TRBV12-4
CATSDLGRPQHF | TRBV24-1
CSVDGTALQETQYF | TRBV29-1
CAISESGTEVPPNYGYTF | TRBV10-3
CASREGQPYEQYF | TRBV5-1
CASSGGGAYNEQFF | TRBV2